What follows is one T cell receptor beta chain and its context. The V gene's germline CDR1 is MDHEN and CDR2 SYDVKM. The CDR3 totals 13 residues. Trimming left V 6 bases short and J 8 bases short, with 16 bases between. The PCR used 60 Vbeta and 13 Jbeta primers. TCRdb's table, derived via immunoSEQ multiplex PCR, lists solely in-frame clones and lacks some. The data show around 130,000 clones, over 70% seen once. This specimen belongs to a study of cytomegalovirus exposure and HLA in healthy donors. This receptor was taken from a young woman in good health and CMV-seronegative. Sequenced sample: PBMCs. The chain employs TRBV28 and TRBJ1-2, with D tentatively TRBD1 (6 bases). CDR3 in amino acids: CASSLTGMGGYTF. CDR3 nucleotide sequence: TGTGCCAGCAGCCTAACAGGGATGGGCGGCTACACCTTC.